This T cell receptor (beta chain) was recorded in a study of shared T cell receptors in the human thymus. The CDR3 loop spans 16 amino acids. From germline, CDR1 is MNHEY and CDR2 SMNVEV (reference sequence). V was cut by 5 bases and J by 2 bases, with 16 bases left in between. TCRdb's table, derived via immunoSEQ multiplex PCR, lists solely in-frame clones and lacks some. The profile shows roughly 500,000 clones, approximately 80% of them singletons. This clone was seen once. Another study also made use of these data, one on human thymus T cells. That study reports: Finnish infants who were healthy and having corrective surgery for congenital heart defects made up the donors. Thymus specimens were resections from corrective heart surgery. What related research reported was that thymic repertoires overlapped highly among unrelated individuals.

The sequenced material came from thymocytes. The clonotype originates from a boy younger than two with a congenital heart defect. This chain joins TRBV27 and TRBJ2-1, with D possibly TRBD2 on 6 matching bases. The CDR3: CASSRGTPGPYNEQFF. CDR3 sequence (DNA): TGTGCCAGCAGTCGCGGGACCCCGGGCCCCTACAATGAGCAGTTCTTC.